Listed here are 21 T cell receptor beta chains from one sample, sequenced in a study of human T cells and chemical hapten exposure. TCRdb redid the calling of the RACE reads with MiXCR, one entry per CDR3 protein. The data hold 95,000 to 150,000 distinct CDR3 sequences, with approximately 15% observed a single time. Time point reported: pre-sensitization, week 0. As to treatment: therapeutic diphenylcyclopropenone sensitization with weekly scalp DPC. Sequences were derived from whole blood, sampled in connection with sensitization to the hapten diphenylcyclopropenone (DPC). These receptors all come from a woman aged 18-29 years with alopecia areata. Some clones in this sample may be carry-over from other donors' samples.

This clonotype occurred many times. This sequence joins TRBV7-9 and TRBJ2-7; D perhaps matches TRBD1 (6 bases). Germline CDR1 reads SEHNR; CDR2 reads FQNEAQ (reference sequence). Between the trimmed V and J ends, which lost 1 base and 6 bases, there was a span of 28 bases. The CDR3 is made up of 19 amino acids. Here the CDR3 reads CASSLEMGRNRAHNGEQYF. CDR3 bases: TGTGCCAGCAGCTTAGAGATGGGGCGAAACAGGGCGCATAACGGCGAGCAGTACTTC.

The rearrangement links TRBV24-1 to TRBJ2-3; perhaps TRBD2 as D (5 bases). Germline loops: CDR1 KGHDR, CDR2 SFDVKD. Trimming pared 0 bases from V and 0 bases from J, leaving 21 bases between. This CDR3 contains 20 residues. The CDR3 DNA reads TGTGCCACCAGTGATTTGCTACCATTTGCCGGGGAAGAGAGCACAGATACGCAGTATTTT. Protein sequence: CATSDLLPFAGEESTDTQYF.

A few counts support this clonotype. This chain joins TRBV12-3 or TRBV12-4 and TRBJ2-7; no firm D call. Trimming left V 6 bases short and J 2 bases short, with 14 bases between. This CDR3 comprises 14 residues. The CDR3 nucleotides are TGTGCCAGCAGACCCCGGGTTTTCGCCTACGAGCAGTACTTC. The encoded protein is CASRPRVFAYEQYF.

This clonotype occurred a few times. CDR3 sequence (DNA): TGTGCCAGCAGCTTATTGGGGCGGAACACCGGGGAGCTGTTTTTT. It specifies CASSLLGRNTGELFF. The chain recombines TRBV7-6 with TRBJ2-2, with a weak D call TRBD1 (5 bases). CDR3 length equals 15 residues. V gave up 2 bases and J gave up 1 base, with 8 bases separating them. CDR1 and CDR2 from the germline V gene are SGHVS and FNYEAQ.

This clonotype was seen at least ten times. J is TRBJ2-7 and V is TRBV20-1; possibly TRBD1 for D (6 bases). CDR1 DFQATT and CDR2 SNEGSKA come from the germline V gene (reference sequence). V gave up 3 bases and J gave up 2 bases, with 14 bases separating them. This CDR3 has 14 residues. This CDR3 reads CSASPQGMAYEQYF. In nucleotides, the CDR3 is TGCAGTGCTAGTCCCCAGGGGATGGCCTACGAGCAGTACTTC.

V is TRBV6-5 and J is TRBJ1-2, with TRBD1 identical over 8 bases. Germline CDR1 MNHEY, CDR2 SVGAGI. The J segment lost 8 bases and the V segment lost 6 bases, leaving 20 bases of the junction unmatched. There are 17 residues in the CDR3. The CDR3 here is CASSQNHPGQAFGGYTF. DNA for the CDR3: TGTGCCAGCAGCCAGAACCACCCGGGACAGGCCTTCGGGGGCTACACCTTC.

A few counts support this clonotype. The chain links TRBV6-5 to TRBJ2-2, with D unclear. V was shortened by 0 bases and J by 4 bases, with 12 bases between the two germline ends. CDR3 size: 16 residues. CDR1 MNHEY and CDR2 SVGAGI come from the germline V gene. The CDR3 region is CASSYSENRFTGELFF. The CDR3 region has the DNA TGTGCCAGCAGTTACTCCGAAAACCGGTTCACCGGGGAGCTGTTTTTT.

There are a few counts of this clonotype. This CDR3 is CASGVTSSYEQYF. CDR3 DNA: TGTGCCAGCGGGGTTACCAGCTCCTACGAGCAGTACTTC. This chain links TRBV6-6 with TRBJ2-7; no clear D gene. V lost 8 bases and J 0 bases, leaving 11 bases between the germline ends. Germline CDR1 and CDR2: MNHNY and SVGAGI (reference sequence). The length of the CDR3 is 13 residues.

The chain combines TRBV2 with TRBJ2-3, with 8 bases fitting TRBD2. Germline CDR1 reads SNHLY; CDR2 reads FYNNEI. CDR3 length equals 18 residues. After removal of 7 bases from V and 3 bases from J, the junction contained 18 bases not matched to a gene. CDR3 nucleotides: TGTGCCAGCAAGGCAGGGTTTAGCGGGGCGCCTGGGACAGATACGCAGTATTTT. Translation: CASKAGFSGAPGTDTQYF.

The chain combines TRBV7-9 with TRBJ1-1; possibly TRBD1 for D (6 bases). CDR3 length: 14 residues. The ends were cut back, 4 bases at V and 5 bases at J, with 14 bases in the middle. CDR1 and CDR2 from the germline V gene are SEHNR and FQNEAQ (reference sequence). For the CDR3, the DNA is TGTGCCAGCAGCTCAATGGACAGAGGGACTGAAGCTTTCTTT. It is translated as CASSSMDRGTEAFF.

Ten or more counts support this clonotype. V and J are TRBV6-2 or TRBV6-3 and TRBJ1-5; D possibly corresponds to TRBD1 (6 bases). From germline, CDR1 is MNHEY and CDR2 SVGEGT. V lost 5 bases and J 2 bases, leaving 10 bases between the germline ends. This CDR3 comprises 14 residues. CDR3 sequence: CASSTRTGNQPQHF. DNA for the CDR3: TGTGCCAGCAGTACAAGGACAGGCAATCAGCCCCAGCATTTT.

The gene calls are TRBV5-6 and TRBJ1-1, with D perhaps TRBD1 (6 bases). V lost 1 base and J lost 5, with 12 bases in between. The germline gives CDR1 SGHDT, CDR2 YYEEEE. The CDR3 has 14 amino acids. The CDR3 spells CASSLRGWRTEAFF. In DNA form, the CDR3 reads TGTGCCAGCAGCTTGAGGGGGTGGCGGACTGAAGCTTTCTTT.

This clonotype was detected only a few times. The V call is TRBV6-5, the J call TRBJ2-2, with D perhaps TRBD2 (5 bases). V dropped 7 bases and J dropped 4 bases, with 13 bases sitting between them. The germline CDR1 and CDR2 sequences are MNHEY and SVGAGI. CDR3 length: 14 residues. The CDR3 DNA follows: TGTGCCAGCACATCTACTAGTTTCACCGGGGAGCTGTTTTTT. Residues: CASTSTSFTGELFF.

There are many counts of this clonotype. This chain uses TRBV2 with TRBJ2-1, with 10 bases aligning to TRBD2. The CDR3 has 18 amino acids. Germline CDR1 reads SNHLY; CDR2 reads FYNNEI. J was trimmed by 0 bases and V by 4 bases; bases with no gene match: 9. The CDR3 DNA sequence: TGTGCCAGCAGTGGAGTACTAGCGGGGCCCCGCTCCTACAATGAGCAGTTCTTC. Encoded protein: CASSGVLAGPRSYNEQFF.

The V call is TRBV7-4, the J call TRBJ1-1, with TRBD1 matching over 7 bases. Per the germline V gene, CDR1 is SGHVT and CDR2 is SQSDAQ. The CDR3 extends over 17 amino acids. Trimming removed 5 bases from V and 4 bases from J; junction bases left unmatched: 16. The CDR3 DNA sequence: TGTGCCAGCAGCGCCCCTACAGGGGCAGATGGTGGCACTGAAGCTTTCTTT. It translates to CASSAPTGADGGTEAFF.

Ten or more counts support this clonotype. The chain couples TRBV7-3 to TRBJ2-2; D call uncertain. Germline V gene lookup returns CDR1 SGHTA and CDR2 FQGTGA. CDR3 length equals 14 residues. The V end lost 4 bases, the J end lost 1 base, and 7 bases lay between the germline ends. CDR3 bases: TGTGCCAGCAGCTCCCTACAGAACACCGGGGAGCTGTTTTTT. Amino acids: CASSSLQNTGELFF.

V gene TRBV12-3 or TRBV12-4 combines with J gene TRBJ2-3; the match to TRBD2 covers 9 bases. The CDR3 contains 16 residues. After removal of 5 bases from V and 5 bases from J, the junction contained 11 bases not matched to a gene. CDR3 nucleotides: TGTGCCAGCAGTGACGGACTAGCGTCCACATTAGATACGCAGTATTTT. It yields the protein CASSDGLASTLDTQYF.

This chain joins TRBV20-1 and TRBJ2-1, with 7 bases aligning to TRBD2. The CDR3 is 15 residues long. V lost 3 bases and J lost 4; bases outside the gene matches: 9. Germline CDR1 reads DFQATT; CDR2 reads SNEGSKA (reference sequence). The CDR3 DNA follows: TGCAGTGCTAGCTTGCACGGCGGGGGATACAATGAGCAGTTCTTC. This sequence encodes CSASLHGGGYNEQFF.

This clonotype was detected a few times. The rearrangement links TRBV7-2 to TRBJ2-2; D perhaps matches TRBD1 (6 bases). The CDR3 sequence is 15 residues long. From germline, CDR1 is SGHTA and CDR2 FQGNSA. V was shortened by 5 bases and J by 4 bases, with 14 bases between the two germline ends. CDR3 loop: CASSRADSLTGELFF. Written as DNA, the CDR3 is TGTGCCAGCAGCCGGGCGGACAGCCTCACCGGGGAGCTGTTTTTT.

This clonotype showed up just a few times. The CDR3 DNA sequence: TGCAGTGCCATACCGGGACAGGGGACTCTAAAAGGCTACACCTTC. This gives the protein CSAIPGQGTLKGYTF. The chain recombines TRBV20-1 with TRBJ1-2; TRBD1 matches 10 bases. The CDR3 sequence is 15 residues long. V trimming: 6 bases; J trimming: 8 bases; junction bases outside the gene matches: 15. Germline V gives CDR1 DFQATT, CDR2 SNEGSKA (reference sequence).

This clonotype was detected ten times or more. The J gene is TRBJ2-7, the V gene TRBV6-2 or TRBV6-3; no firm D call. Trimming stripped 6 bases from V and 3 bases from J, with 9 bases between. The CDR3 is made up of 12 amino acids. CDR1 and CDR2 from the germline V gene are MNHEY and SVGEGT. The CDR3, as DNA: TGTGCCAGCAGCTCGACAAGCTACGAGCAGTACTTC. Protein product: CASSSTSYEQYF.